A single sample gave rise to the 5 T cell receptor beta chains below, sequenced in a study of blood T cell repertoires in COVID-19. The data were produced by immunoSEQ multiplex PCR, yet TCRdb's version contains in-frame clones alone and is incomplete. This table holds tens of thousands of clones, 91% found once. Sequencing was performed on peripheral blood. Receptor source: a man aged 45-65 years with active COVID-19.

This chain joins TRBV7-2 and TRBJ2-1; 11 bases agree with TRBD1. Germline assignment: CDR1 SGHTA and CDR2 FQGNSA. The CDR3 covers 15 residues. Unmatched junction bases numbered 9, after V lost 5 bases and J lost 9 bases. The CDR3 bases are TGTGCCAGCAGCCCTGGGACAGGGGGGCCGGGTGAGCAGTTCTTC. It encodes CASSPGTGGPGEQFF.

DNA for the CDR3: TGTGCCAGCAGTACGGACAGGGTTCGTGGGGGAAACACCATATATTTT. As protein: CASSTDRVRGGNTIYF. The chain uses TRBV2 and TRBJ1-3; 8 positions agree with TRBD1. Germline CDR1 and CDR2: SNHLY and FYNNEI. Losses at the gene ends were 5 bases for V and 4 bases for J; bases not matched to a gene: 10. The CDR3 has 16 residues.

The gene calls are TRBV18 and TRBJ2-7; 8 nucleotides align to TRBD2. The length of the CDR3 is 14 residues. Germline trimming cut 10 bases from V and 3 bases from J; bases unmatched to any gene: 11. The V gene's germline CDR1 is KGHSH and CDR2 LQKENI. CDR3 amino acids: CAKPGGPTHYEQYF. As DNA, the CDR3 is TGTGCCAAGCCGGGGGGGCCGACCCACTACGAGCAGTACTTC.

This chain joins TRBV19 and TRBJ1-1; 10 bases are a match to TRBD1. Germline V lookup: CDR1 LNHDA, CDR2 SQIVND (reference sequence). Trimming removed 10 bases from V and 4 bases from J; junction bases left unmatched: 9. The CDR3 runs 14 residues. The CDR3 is CATQGGTGVTEAFF. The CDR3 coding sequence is TGTGCCACCCAAGGAGGGACAGGGGTCACTGAAGCTTTCTTT.

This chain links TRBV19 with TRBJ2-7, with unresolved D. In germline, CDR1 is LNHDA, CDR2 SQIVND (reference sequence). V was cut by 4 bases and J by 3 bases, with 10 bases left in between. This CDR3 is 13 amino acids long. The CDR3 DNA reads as TGTGCCAGTAGTAAAAAGCTGATCTACGAGCAGTACTTC. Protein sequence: CASSKKLIYEQYF.